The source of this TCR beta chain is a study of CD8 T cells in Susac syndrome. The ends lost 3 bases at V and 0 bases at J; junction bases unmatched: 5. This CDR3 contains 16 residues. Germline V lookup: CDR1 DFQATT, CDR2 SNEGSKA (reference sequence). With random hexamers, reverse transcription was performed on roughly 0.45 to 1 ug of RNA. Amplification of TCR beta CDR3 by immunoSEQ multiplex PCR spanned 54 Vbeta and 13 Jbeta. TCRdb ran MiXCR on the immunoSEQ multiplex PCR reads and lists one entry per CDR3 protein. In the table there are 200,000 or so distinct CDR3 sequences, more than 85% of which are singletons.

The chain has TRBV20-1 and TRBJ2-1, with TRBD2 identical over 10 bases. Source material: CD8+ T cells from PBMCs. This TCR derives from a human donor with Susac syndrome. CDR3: CSARTSGGASYNEQFF. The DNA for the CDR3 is TGCAGTGCTAGGACCAGCGGGGGGGCCTCCTACAATGAGCAGTTCTTC.